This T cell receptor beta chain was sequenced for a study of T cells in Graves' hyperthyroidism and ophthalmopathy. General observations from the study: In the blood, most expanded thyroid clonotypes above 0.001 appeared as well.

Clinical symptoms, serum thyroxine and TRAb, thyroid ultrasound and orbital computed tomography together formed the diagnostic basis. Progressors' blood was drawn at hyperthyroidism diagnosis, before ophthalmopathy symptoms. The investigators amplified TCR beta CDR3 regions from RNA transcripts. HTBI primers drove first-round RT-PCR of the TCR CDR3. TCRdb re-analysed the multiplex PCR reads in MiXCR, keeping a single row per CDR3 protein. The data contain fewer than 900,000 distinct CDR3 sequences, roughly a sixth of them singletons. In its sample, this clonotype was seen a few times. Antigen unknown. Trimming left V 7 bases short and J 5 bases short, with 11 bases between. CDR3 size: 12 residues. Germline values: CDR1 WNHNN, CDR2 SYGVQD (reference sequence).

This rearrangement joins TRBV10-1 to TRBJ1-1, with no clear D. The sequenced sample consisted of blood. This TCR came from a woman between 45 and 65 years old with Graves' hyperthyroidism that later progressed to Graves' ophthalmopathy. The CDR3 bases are TGCGCCAGCACCCCGTGGGGAACTGAAGCTTTCTTT. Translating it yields CASTPWGTEAFF.